The 3 T cell receptor beta chains below were found in one sample sequenced in a study of beta chain features in type 1 diabetes. Expressed TCRB transcripts were sequenced because the entire RNA isolate underwent reverse transcription. The protocol was immunoSEQ multiplex PCR, while the TCRdb copy is restricted to in-frame clones and leaves out a portion. The sample lists under 250,000 clones; roughly 13% were seen once. The source material was naive CD4+ T cells from blood. Every receptor here comes from a woman aged 40 to 50 in good health.

This clone was counted only a few times. CDR3 sequence: CASSTRADTEAFF. The CDR3 region has the DNA TGCGCCAGCTCAACCAGGGCGGACACTGAAGCTTTCTTT. This sequence joins TRBV5-1 and TRBJ1-1; possibly TRBD1 for D (5 bases). V was cut by 7 bases and J by 3 bases, with 13 bases left in between. The CDR3 covers 13 residues. The germline CDR1 and CDR2 sequences are SGHRS and YFSETQ.

This clone appeared a few times. V usage is TRBV7-8 and J usage is TRBJ2-5, with 13 nucleotides matching TRBD2. This CDR3 has 16 amino acids. J gave up 3 bases and V 5 bases, and 6 bases lay outside the gene matches. Germline V gives CDR1 SGHVS, CDR2 FQNEAQ. This CDR3 is CASSTPLAGGKETQYF. The CDR3 nucleotides are TGTGCCAGCAGCACACCACTAGCGGGGGGGAAAGAGACCCAGTACTTC. The complete variable domain, with remaining parts taken from reference TRBV7-8 and TRBJ2-5, reads GAGVSQSPRYKVAKRGQDVALRCDPISGHVSLFWYQQALGQGPEFLTYFQNEAQLDKSGLPSDRFFAERPEGSVSTLKIQRTQQEDSAVYLCASSTPLAGGKETQYFGPGTRLLVL.

J is TRBJ1-1 and V is TRBV25-1; 8 bases align to TRBD1. CDR1 and CDR2 (germline): MGHDK, SYGVNS. J lost 12 bases, V lost 0 bases, and 15 bases had no gene match. The CDR3 loop spans 16 amino acids. The CDR3 here is CASSEYAGQGGRGTFF. Here the CDR3 DNA reads TGTGCCAGCAGTGAATATGCCGGACAGGGTGGGAGGGGAACTTTCTTT.